Each of the 5 T cell receptor beta chains below was sequenced from the same sample in a study of blood T cell repertoires in COVID-19. Sequencing was performed with immunoSEQ multiplex PCR; in TCRdb, only in-frame clones are kept and a portion is missing. Of 250,000 to 300,000 clones listed, roughly 93% were seen once; the top ten hold roughly 2%. The sequenced material came from PBMCs or T cells enriched from blood (not recorded which). The source is a woman in her thirties or forties with acute COVID-19.

The rearrangement links TRBV19 to TRBJ2-7; 7 nucleotides line up with TRBD1. The CDR3 consists of 14 residues. V shed 5 bases, J shed 7 bases, and the junction held 11 bases outside the gene matches. CDR1 is LNHDA, CDR2 SQIVND, per germline (reference sequence). CDR3 DNA sequence: TGTGCCAGTAGTGAGACATACAGGGGTTGGGAGCAGTACTTC. Translation: CASSETYRGWEQYF.

The V call is TRBV30, the J call TRBJ1-6; 9 bases are a match to TRBD1. The V and J ends lost 3 bases and 9 bases, in that order; junction bases with no gene match: 6. The germline gives CDR1 GTSNPN, CDR2 SVGIG (reference sequence). CDR3 size: 14 residues. DNA for the CDR3: TGTGCCTGGAGGATACAGGGGGCTTCTTCACCCCTCCACTTT. Protein product: CAWRIQGASSPLHF.

The V and J genes are TRBV12-3 or TRBV12-4 and TRBJ1-2; D gene ambiguous. This CDR3 has 12 amino acids. V lost 6 bases to trimming and J lost 8 bases, with 13 bases between them. The CDR3 is CASRAGVRGYTF. The CDR3 DNA reads TGTGCCAGCAGGGCGGGAGTGCGCGGCTACACCTTC.

The rearrangement links TRBV5-4 to TRBJ2-7; D perhaps matches TRBD2 (6 bases). CDR1 and CDR2 from the germline V gene are SGHNT and YYREEE (reference sequence). This CDR3 is built from 14 residues. With 5 bases removed from V and 0 bases from J, the gap between germline ends came to 12 bases. In DNA form, the CDR3 reads TGTGCCAGCAGGAGGTTCGGGGGCTCCTACGAGCAGTACTTC. Translated, it gives CASRRFGGSYEQYF.

In its sample, this clone was seen a few times. This chain joins TRBV27 and TRBJ1-4, with 10 bases that match TRBD1. The CDR3 has 17 residues. Germline CDR1 MNHEY, CDR2 SMNVEV (reference sequence). Trimming removed 4 bases from V and 8 bases from J; junction bases left unmatched: 13. The CDR3 region has the DNA TGTGCCAGCAGTTCATCCGGGACAGGGGTAATGGGGGAAAAACTGTTTTTT. Protein: CASSSSGTGVMGEKLFF.